This record concerns one T cell receptor (beta chain) sequence. Its antigen is not known. The data stem from a study of T cell repertoires in cytomegalovirus infection. Study-wide context: Alongside well-studied HLA-B-restricted CMV epitopes, recently identified HLA-C-restricted CMV epitopes were also used. Broader study findings: Cumulative frequency of public TCR beta families picked out carriers of CMV plus the relevant HLA. HLA-C-restricted, CMV-specific TCR beta clonotypes were dominant ex vivo.

CDR1 and CDR2 (germline): SGHRS, YFSETQ. The CDR3 has 16 residues. V shed 3 bases and J shed 0 bases, with 12 bases lying between them. TCRdb reanalysed the reads using MiXCR and keeps one entry per CDR3 protein. The sample lists a few hundred thousand distinct CDR3 sequences; roughly 43% were seen once. Specimen: cultured PBMCs, collected from culture after CMV antigen stimulation. The chain has TRBV5-1 and TRBJ2-2, with D uncertain. This TCR derives from a human donor in good health (CMV status not recorded). Some clones in this sample may be carry-over from other donors' samples. The CDR3 reads CASSSGPLANTGELFF. In nucleotides, the CDR3 is TGCGCCAGCAGCTCTGGGCCCCTTGCGAACACCGGGGAGCTGTTTTTT.